These 26 T cell receptor beta chains were sequenced from one sample in a study of blood T cell repertoires in COVID-19. TCRdb's copy holds only in-frame clones and misses some; the assay was immunoSEQ multiplex PCR. This sample has more than 300,000 clones, with about 88% found just once. The source material was PBMCs or T cells enriched from blood (not recorded which). Receptors were obtained from a woman aged 18 to 35 who had recovered from COVID-19.

The gene calls are TRBV29-1 and TRBJ1-2; 10 bases agree with TRBD1. The CDR3 consists of 14 residues. After removal of 6 bases from V and 6 bases from J, the junction contained 10 bases not matched to a gene. Germline V lookup: CDR1 SQVTM, CDR2 ANQGSEA. CDR3 in DNA: TGCAGCGTAGTGACAGGGGGCCTTAGGAATGGCTACACCTTC. The encoded protein is CSVVTGGLRNGYTF.

This clone was counted once. The gene calls are TRBV19 and TRBJ1-6; a weak D match, TRBD1 (6 bases). In germline, CDR1 is LNHDA, CDR2 SQIVND (reference sequence). V gave up 3 bases and J gave up 10 bases, with 13 bases separating them. The CDR3 runs 14 residues. This CDR3 is CASSMSADRSPLHF. The CDR3 DNA is TGTGCCAGTAGTATGTCGGCGGACAGATCACCCCTCCACTTT.

The V call is TRBV19, the J call TRBJ2-3; D gene ambiguous. CDR3 length: 14 residues. CDR1 is LNHDA and CDR2 is SQIVND in the germline V gene (reference sequence). V gave up 7 bases and J gave up 0 bases, with 11 bases separating them. CDR3 nucleotides: TGTGCCAGTACGGGTACTTCTAGCACAGATACGCAGTATTTT. This translates into CASTGTSSTDTQYF.

The CDR3 spells CAISGAEAYEQYF. The CDR3 coding sequence is TGTGCCATCAGTGGGGCAGAAGCCTACGAGCAGTACTTC. The gene calls are TRBV10-3 and TRBJ2-7; D gene unclear. With 4 bases removed from V and 2 bases from J, the gap between germline ends came to 9 bases. The CDR3 loop spans 13 amino acids. Germline assignment: CDR1 ENHRY and CDR2 SYGVKD.

The V gene is TRBV7-3, the J gene TRBJ1-6; 7 positions agree with TRBD1. The J segment lost 10 bases and the V segment lost 1 base, leaving 7 bases of the junction unmatched. The CDR3 spans 15 residues. Germline CDR1 reads SGHTA; CDR2 reads FQGTGA. CDR3 nucleotides: TGTGCCAGCAGCTTAATGGTCAGGGGGGAGTCACCCCTCCACTTT. Protein product: CASSLMVRGESPLHF.

The chain couples TRBV5-4 to TRBJ1-1; 7 nucleotides align to TRBD1. V was pared by 5 bases and J by 8 bases, with 6 bases of the junction left unmatched. The CDR3 runs to 12 residues. Germline values: CDR1 SGHNT, CDR2 YYREEE (reference sequence). CDR3 nucleotide sequence: TGTGCCAGCAGGCTTGGGGGACAGGAAGCTTTCTTT. It yields the protein CASRLGGQEAFF.

This clone was found once. Written as DNA, the CDR3 is TGTGCCAGCAGCTTAGCAAGTTGGCTAGCCTCATTGGGCGATACGCAGTATTTT. Its translation is CASSLASWLASLGDTQYF. V is TRBV7-9 and J is TRBJ2-3, with D maybe TRBD2 (5 bases). Germline V CDR1 and CDR2: SEHNR, FQNEAQ (reference sequence). Trimming took off 0 bases at V and 6 bases at J, with 22 bases between the two ends. The length of the CDR3 is 18 residues.

V is TRBV7-8 and J is TRBJ1-1; a possible D gene is TRBD1 (6 bases). The germline V gene encodes CDR1 SGHVS and CDR2 FQNEAQ. V gave up 1 base and J gave up 1 base, with 10 bases separating them. The CDR3 is made up of 15 amino acids. CDR3 in amino acids: CASSLETGTNTEAFF. CDR3 DNA sequence: TGTGCCAGCAGCTTAGAAACAGGGACGAACACTGAAGCTTTCTTT.

On this clone: A single base separates this from a much larger clone, so it may be a read error. The chain couples TRBV24-1 to TRBJ2-3; TRBD2 matches 8 bases. The V and J ends lost 4 bases and 0 bases, in that order; junction bases with no gene match: 2. The CDR3 is 15 amino acids. Germline lookup yields CDR1 KGHDR and CDR2 SFDVKD. The CDR3 region is CATSERGASTDTQYF. The CDR3 DNA reads TGTGCCACCAGTGAGCGGGGGGCTAGCACAGATACGCAGTATTTT.

This rearrangement joins TRBV5-1 to TRBJ1-1, with D perhaps matching TRBD1 (6 bases). The CDR3 sequence is 17 residues long. Germline CDR1 and CDR2: SGHRS and YFSETQ. V lost 4 bases and J 1 base, leaving 20 bases between the germline ends. The CDR3 here is CASSPAGEGSGNTEAFF. DNA of the CDR3: TGCGCCAGCAGCCCTGCAGGGGAGGGTAGCGGGAACACTGAAGCTTTCTTT.

This clone was counted a few times. This chain links TRBV5-1 with TRBJ1-2; 7 nucleotides match TRBD1. Germline V gene data show CDR1 as SGHRS and CDR2 as YFSETQ. With 0 bases clipped from V and 9 bases from J, the junction kept 5 bases outside the gene matches. This CDR3 is 13 amino acids long. The CDR3 DNA sequence: TGCGCCAGCAGCTTGGGGGACAGTATGAGCTACACCTTC. This encodes CASSLGDSMSYTF. Looking up the rest from reference TRBV5-1 and TRBJ1-2 gives the full variable domain: KAGVTQTPRYLIKTRGQQVTLSCSPISGHRSVSWYQQTPGQGLQFLFEYFSETQRNKGNFPGRFSGRQFSNSRSEMNVSTLELGDSALYLCASSLGDSMSYTFGSGTRLTVV.

The sample holds a few counts of this clone. V usage is TRBV4-1 and J usage is TRBJ1-2; TRBD1 matches at 7 bases. V was clipped by 4 bases and J by 7 bases; unmatched bases: 15. This CDR3 is 16 amino acids long. Germline assignment: CDR1 MGHRA and CDR2 YSYEKL. The chain's CDR3 is CASSPNSGGRTGGYTF. The CDR3 DNA is TGCGCCAGCAGCCCAAACTCAGGGGGGCGTACCGGTGGCTACACCTTC.

The J gene is TRBJ1-3, the V gene TRBV6-5, with a tentative D call TRBD1 (5 bases). Trimming pared 1 base from V and 7 bases from J, leaving 17 bases between. There are 16 residues in the CDR3. Germline CDR1 MNHEY, CDR2 SVGAGI. The CDR3 sequence is CASSYFGGIAGNTIYF. The CDR3 region has the DNA TGTGCCAGCAGTTACTTCGGGGGAATAGCGGGGAACACCATATATTTT.

The chain combines TRBV7-8 with TRBJ2-6; no firm D call. Germline V lookup: CDR1 SGHVS, CDR2 FQNEAQ. The CDR3 spans 14 residues. Trimming took off 4 bases at V and 0 bases at J, with 4 bases between the two ends. CDR3 DNA sequence: TGTGCCAGCAGCTCGTACTCTGGGGCCAACGTCCTGACTTTC. Its protein product is CASSSYSGANVLTF.

The table lists this clone with a count of one. The rearrangement uses TRBV2 and TRBJ1-4, with D possibly being TRBD1 (6 bases). Trimming took 6 bases from V and 8 from J, leaving 10 bases between them. Germline V gene sequence: CDR1 SNHLY, CDR2 FYNNEI. The CDR3 loop spans 12 amino acids. This CDR3 reads CASSQGREKLFF. The CDR3 bases are TGTGCCAGCAGCCAGGGGCGGGAAAAACTGTTTTTT.

The chain couples TRBV6-1 to TRBJ1-1, with D perhaps matching TRBD1 (5 bases). This CDR3 has 14 amino acids. V lost 3 bases to trimming and J lost 0 bases, with 8 bases between them. CDR1 and CDR2 from the germline V gene are MNHNS and SASEGT. In DNA form, the CDR3 reads TGTGCCAGCAGTGAGAGGACATTGAACACTGAAGCTTTCTTT. As protein: CASSERTLNTEAFF.

The rearrangement links TRBV6-5 to TRBJ1-2, with D perhaps TRBD1 (5 bases). The CDR3 runs 15 residues. V lost 0 bases and J 5 bases, leaving 13 bases between the germline ends. Germline V gene sequence: CDR1 MNHEY, CDR2 SVGAGI. The CDR3 region has the DNA TGTGCCAGCAGTTACTCGACAGCTTTTCTATATGGCTACACCTTC. It translates to CASSYSTAFLYGYTF.

The chain has TRBV28 and TRBJ2-7, with TRBD2 identical over 7 bases. The CDR3 runs 16 residues. Unmatched junction bases numbered 10, after V lost 1 base and J lost 4 bases. The germline gives CDR1 MDHEN, CDR2 SYDVKM. This CDR3 is CASSLLPGTGGYEQYF. The CDR3 coding sequence is TGTGCCAGCAGTTTATTACCCGGGACGGGAGGTTACGAGCAGTACTTC.

This clone has more than one count but fewer than ten. The chain employs TRBV7-2 and TRBJ1-2; TRBD1 matches 9 bases. V was pared by 3 bases and J by 4 bases, with 6 bases of the junction left unmatched. The CDR3 runs 15 residues. Germline loops: CDR1 SGHTA, CDR2 FQGNSA. The CDR3 DNA follows: TGTGCCAGCAGCTTTGGCGGACAGGGGAGCTATGGCTACACCTTC. Translation: CASSFGGQGSYGYTF. Looking up the rest from reference TRBV7-2 and TRBJ1-2 gives the full variable domain: GAGVSQSPSNKVTEKGKDVELRCDPISGHTALYWYRQSLGQGLEFLIYFQGNSAPDKSGLPSDRFSAERTGGSVSTLTIQRTQQEDSAVYLCASSFGGQGSYGYTFGSGTRLTVV.

The V and J genes are TRBV20-1 and TRBJ1-5, with 8 nucleotides matching TRBD1. From germline, CDR1 is DFQATT and CDR2 SNEGSKA (reference sequence). Losses at the gene ends were 4 bases for V and 0 bases for J; bases not matched to a gene: 5. This CDR3 spans 15 amino acids. DNA of the CDR3: TGCAGTGCTACTGACAGGGGATATAGCAATCAGCCCCAGCATTTT. Encoded protein: CSATDRGYSNQPQHF.

This rearrangement joins TRBV11-3 to TRBJ2-4; 7 positions match TRBD1. In germline, CDR1 is SGHNT, CDR2 YENEEA. Trimming at V came to 5 bases and at J to 0 bases, leaving 10 bases not matched to a gene. There are 17 residues in the CDR3. The CDR3 here is CASSPRQGSGAKNIQYF. Written as DNA, the CDR3 is TGTGCCAGCAGCCCCCGACAGGGATCGGGAGCCAAAAACATTCAGTACTTC.

The chain recombines TRBV2 with TRBJ2-7; 11 positions match TRBD2. The CDR3 loop spans 15 amino acids. CDR1 SNHLY and CDR2 FYNNEI come from the germline V gene. V shed 4 bases and J 7 bases; nucleotides not matched to a gene: 9. CDR3 nucleotides: TGTGCCAGCAGTGTGGGGACTAGCGGAGTAATAGAGCAGTACTTC. Translated: CASSVGTSGVIEQYF.

The V and J genes are TRBV7-2 and TRBJ1-2; tentative D call: TRBD1 (5 bases). The germline V gene has CDR1 SGHTA and CDR2 FQGNSA. The CDR3 loop spans 14 amino acids. V was pared by 5 bases and J by 0 bases, with 10 bases between. The DNA for the CDR3 is TGTGCCAGCAGCACCAGACAGTCTAACTATGGCTACACCTTC. Translated, it gives CASSTRQSNYGYTF.

The chain has TRBV25-1 and TRBJ1-6; no definite D call. V was shortened by 10 bases and J by 11 bases, with 15 bases between the two germline ends. The CDR3 is 12 residues long. The V gene's germline CDR1 is MGHDK and CDR2 SYGVNS. The DNA of the CDR3 is TGTGCCACCGGCGGGGAAATTCCACCCCTCCACTTT. Its translation is CATGGEIPPLHF. The entire variable domain, with the rest obtained from reference TRBV25-1 and TRBJ1-6, is as follows: EADIYQTPRYLVIGTGKKITLECSQTMGHDKMYWYQQDPGMELHLIHYSYGVNSTEKGDLSSESTVSRIRTEHFPLTLESARPSHTSQYLCATGGEIPPLHFGNGTRLTVT.

The gene calls are TRBV5-5 and TRBJ1-1, with 9 bases aligning to TRBD1. CDR1 is SGHKS and CDR2 is YYEKEE in the germline V gene (reference sequence). The CDR3 contains 15 residues. The V gene end was trimmed by 3 bases and the J gene end by 7 bases; junction bases not matched to a gene: 10. DNA of the CDR3: TGTGCCAGCAGCTGGGGGGACAGGGAAGTTGATGAAGCTTTCTTT. It translates to CASSWGDREVDEAFF.

The chain is built from TRBV25-1 and TRBJ2-7; a possible D gene is TRBD2 (5 bases). This CDR3 contains 18 residues. V gave up 1 base and J gave up 6 bases, with 25 bases separating them. Per the germline V gene, CDR1 is MGHDK and CDR2 is SYGVNS. CDR3 sequence reads: CASSESLTPGYGRGEQYF. CDR3 DNA sequence: TGTGCCAGCAGTGAATCATTAACGCCGGGCTACGGACGGGGCGAGCAGTACTTC.